These 2 T cell receptor beta chains share one sample of origin, sequenced in a study of OX40 agonist ivuxolimab in advanced cancers. The data were produced by immunoSEQ multiplex PCR, yet TCRdb's version contains in-frame clones alone and is incomplete. The sample includes about 61,000 clones, around 91% of them seen just once. Sequences were derived from CD4+ or CD8+ T cells sorted from blood, sampled in a trial of the OX40 agonist ivuxolimab. These receptors all come from an adult with an advanced solid tumor such as melanoma, head and neck, liver or kidney cancer.

The J gene is TRBJ1-2, the V gene TRBV30; D is perhaps TRBD1 (5 bases). Trimming took off 5 bases at V and 4 bases at J, with 14 bases between the two ends. The germline gives CDR1 GTSNPN, CDR2 SVGIG (reference sequence). The CDR3 has 13 residues. The CDR3 here is CAWAPGPSYGYTF. The DNA of the CDR3 is TGTGCCTGGGCTCCGGGGCCCAGCTATGGCTACACCTTC.

J is TRBJ2-1 and V is TRBV9; 8 bases align to TRBD2. The germline gives CDR1 SGDLS, CDR2 YYNGEE. The junction had 12 bases not matched to a gene; V was cut back by 7 bases and J by 6 bases. This CDR3 is built from 15 residues. The DNA of the CDR3 is TGTGCCAGCCAACGGGGACTAGAGGCGAGCAATGAGCAGTTCTTC. It encodes CASQRGLEASNEQFF.